This T cell receptor (beta chain) was found in a study of CD8 T cells in ankylosing spondylitis. V was clipped by 6 bases and J by 4 bases; unmatched bases: 9. The CDR3 contains 16 residues. CDR1 and CDR2 from the germline V gene are MNHEY and SVGAGI. Each CDR3 protein gets one entry after TCRdb re-called the 5' RACE reads with MiXCR. The sample contains roughly 670,000 distinct CDR3 sequences, around 20% of which appear only once. Remarks on this clonotype: Its antigen is currently unknown.

Points from the study as a whole: Ankylosing spondylitis blood seemed to carry a telltale TCR beta motif made of eight highly homologous variants.

Sequenced material: blood, either unsorted or a sorted T cell fraction (not recorded which). V usage is TRBV6-5 and J usage is TRBJ2-1; 10 positions agree with TRBD2. This receptor was taken from a male donor with ankylosing spondylitis. The CDR3 spells CASSLTGTSDYNEQFF. CDR3 nucleotides: TGTGCCAGCAGCTTAACCGGGACTAGCGATTACAATGAGCAGTTCTTC.